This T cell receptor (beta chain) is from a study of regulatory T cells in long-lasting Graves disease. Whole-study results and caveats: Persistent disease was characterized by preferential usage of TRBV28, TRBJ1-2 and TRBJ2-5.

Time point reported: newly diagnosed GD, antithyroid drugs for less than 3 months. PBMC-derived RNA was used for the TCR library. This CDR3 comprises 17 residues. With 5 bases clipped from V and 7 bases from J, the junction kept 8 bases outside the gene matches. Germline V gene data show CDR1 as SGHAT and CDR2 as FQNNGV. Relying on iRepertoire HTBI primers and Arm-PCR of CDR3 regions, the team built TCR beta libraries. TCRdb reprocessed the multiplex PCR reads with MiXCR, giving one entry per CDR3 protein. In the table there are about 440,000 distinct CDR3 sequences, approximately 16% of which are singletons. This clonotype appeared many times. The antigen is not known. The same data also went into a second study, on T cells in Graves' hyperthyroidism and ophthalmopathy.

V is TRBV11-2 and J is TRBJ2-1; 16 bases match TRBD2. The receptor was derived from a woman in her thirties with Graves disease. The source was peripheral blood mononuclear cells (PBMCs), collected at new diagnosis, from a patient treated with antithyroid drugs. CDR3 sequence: CASSLGTSGRAGNEQFF. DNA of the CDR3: TGTGCCAGCAGCCTCGGGACTAGCGGGAGGGCTGGGAATGAGCAGTTCTTC.